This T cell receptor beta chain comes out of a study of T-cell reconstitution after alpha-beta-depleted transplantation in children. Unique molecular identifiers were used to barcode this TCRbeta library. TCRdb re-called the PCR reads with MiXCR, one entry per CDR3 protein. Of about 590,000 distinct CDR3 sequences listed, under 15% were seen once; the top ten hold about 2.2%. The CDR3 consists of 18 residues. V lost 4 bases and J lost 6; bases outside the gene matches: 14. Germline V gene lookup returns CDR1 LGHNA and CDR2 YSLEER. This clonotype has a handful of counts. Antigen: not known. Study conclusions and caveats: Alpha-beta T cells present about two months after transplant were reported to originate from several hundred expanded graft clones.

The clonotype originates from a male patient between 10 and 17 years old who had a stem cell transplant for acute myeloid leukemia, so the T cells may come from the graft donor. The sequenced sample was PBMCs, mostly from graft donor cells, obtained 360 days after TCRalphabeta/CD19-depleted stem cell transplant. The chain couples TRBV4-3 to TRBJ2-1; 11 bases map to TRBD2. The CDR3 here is CASSPPIAGGQGPNEQFF. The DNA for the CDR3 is TGCGCCAGCAGCCCACCCATAGCGGGAGGGCAGGGTCCCAATGAGCAGTTCTTC.